This entry describes one T cell receptor (beta chain). Its antigen is not identified. A process of 5'RACE template switching, which added a universal primer site and UMIs, was used to make TCR cDNA. TCRdb independently ran MiXCR on the 5' RACE reads; one entry per CDR3 protein. The sample comprises a few hundred thousand distinct CDR3 sequences, around 7% of which are singletons, and roughly 19% rests with the top ten. Trimming cost V 2 bases and J 0 bases, with 9 bases left between them. The CDR3 runs to 15 residues. Germline CDR1 ENHRY, CDR2 SYGVKD. This sample was taken from a study of T cells after yellow fever vaccination. Overall study findings and caveats: A large majority of primary-vaccination clones showed up again after the booster (96% CD4, around 88% CD8). In FACS-sorted repertoires, abundant clonotypes from the bulk population could appear as contaminants.

This sequence joins TRBV10-3 and TRBJ2-3; D is unresolved. The sequence was obtained from a man in his late teens or twenties who received the YFV17D yellow fever vaccine. The sample consisted of PBMCs, taken about 49 days after the first yellow fever vaccination. In nucleotides, the CDR3 is TGTGCCATCAGTGAGCCCCAACTTAGCACAGATACGCAGTATTTT. As protein: CAISEPQLSTDTQYF.